The TCR beta chain described here comes from a study of blood T cell repertoires in COVID-19. Across the study: COVID-19 samples collected from the United States, Italy and Spain covered acute and convalescent phases.

In the original processing: How many nucleated cells were present was estimated from reference gene primer amplification. Profiling relied on immunoSEQ multiplex PCR, and the TCRdb table lists in-frame clones only, not all of them. V and J calls and clone size are those listed in that table; D and trimming were worked out from the DNA. The sample holds 230,000 or so clones, about 79% seen once. The CDR3 is 16 residues long. J lost 3 bases, V lost 4 bases, and 10 bases had no gene match. Per the germline V gene, CDR1 is SGHDT and CDR2 is YYEEEE. This chain uses TRBV5-6 with TRBJ1-1; 9 bases are shared with TRBD1. What was sequenced was peripheral blood. The clonotype was recovered from a middle-aged woman who had recovered from COVID-19. Written as DNA, the CDR3 is TGTGCCAGCAGCACCGGGACAGGGCCCTCGGACACTGAAGCTTTCTTT. Translating gives CASSTGTGPSDTEAFF.